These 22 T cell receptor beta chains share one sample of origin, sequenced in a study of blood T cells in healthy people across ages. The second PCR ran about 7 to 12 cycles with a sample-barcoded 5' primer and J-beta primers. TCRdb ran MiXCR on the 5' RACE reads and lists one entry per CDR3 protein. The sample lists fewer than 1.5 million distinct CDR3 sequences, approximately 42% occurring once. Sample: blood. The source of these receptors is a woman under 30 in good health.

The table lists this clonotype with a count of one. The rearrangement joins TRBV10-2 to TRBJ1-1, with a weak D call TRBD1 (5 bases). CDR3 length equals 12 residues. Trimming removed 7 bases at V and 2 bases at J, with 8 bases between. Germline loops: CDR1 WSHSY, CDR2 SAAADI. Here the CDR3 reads CASMGGNTEAFF. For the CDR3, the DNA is TGCGCCAGCATGGGGGGTAACACTGAAGCTTTCTTT.

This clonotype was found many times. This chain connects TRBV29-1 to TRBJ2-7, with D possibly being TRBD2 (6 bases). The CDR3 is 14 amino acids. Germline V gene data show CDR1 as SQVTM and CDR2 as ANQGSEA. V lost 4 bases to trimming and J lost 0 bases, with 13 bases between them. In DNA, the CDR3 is TGCAGCGTTGGCCTTGGACTACCCTCCTACGAGCAGTACTTC. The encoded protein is CSVGLGLPSYEQYF.

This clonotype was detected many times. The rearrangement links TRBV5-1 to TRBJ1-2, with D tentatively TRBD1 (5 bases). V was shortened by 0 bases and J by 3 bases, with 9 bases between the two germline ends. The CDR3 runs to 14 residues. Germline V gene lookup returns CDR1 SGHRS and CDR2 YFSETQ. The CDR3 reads CASSLVGTDYGYTF. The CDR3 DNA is TGCGCCAGCAGCTTGGTTGGGACGGACTATGGCTACACCTTC.

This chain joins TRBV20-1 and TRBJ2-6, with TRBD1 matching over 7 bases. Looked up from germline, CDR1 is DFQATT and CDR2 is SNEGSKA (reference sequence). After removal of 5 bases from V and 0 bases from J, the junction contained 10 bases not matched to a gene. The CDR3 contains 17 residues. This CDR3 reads CSASQGSPNSGANVLTF. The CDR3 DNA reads TGCAGTGCTTCACAGGGGTCTCCAAACTCTGGGGCCAACGTCCTGACTTTC.

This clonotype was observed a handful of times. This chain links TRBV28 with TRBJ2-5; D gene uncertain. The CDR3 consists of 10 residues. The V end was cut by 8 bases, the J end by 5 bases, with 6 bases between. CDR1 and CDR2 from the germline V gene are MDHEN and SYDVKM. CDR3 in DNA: TGTGCCAGCCTTAGGGAGACCCAGTACTTC. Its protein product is CASLRETQYF. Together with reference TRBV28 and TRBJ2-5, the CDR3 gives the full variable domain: DVKVTQSSRYLVKRTGEKVFLECVQDMDHENMFWYRQDPGLGLRLIYFSYDVKMKEKGDIPEGYSVSREKKERFSLILESASTNQTSMYLCASLRETQYFGPGTRLLVL.

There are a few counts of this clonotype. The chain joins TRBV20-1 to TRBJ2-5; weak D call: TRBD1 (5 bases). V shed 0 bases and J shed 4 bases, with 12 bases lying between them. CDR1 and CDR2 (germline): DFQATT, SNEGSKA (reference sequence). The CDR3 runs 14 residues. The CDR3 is CSARDLAGPETQYF. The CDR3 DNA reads TGCAGTGCTAGAGATCTGGCAGGGCCAGAGACCCAGTACTTC.

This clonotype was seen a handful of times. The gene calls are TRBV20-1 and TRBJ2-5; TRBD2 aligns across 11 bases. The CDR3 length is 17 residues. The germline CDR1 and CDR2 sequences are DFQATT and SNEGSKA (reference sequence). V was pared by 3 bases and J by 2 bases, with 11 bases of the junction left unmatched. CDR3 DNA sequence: TGCAGTGCTAGGTCAACACTAGCGGGGGACCAGCAAGAGACCCAGTACTTC. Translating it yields CSARSTLAGDQQETQYF.

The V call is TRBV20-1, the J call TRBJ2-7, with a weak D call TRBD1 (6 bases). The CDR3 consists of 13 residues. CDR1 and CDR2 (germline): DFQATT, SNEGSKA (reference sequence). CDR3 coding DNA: TGCAGCAACAGGGAATCGCTCACCTACGAGCAGTACTTC. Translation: CSNRESLTYEQYF.

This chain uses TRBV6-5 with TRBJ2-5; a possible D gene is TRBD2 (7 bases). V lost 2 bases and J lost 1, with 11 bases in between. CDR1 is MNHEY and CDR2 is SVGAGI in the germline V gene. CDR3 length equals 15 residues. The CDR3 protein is CASSYIGGAQETQYF. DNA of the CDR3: TGTGCCAGCAGTTACATAGGGGGGGCCCAAGAGACCCAGTACTTC.

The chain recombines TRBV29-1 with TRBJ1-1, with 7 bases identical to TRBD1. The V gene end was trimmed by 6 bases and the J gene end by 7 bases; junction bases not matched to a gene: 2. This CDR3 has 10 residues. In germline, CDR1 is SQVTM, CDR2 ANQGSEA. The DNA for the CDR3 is TGCAGCGTGGACAGGTATGAAGCTTTCTTT. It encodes CSVDRYEAFF. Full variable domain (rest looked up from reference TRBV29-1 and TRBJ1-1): SAVISQKPSRDICQRGTSLTIQCQVDSQVTMMFWYRQQPGQSLTLIATANQGSEATYESGFVIDKFPISRPNLTFSTLTVSNMSPEDSSIYLCSVDRYEAFFGQGTRLTVV.

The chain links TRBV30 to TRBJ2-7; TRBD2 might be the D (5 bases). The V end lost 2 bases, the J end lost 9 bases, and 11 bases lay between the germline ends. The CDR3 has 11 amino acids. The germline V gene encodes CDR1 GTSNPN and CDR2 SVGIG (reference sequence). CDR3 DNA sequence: TGTGCCTGGAGTAGGGATCGGGGGCAGTACTTC. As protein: CAWSRDRGQYF.

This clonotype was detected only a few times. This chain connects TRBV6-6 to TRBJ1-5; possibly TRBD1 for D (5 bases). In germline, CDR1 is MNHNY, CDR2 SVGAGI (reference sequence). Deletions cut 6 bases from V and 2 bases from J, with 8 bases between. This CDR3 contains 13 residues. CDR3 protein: CASRLQGNQPQHF. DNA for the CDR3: TGTGCCAGCAGATTACAGGGCAATCAGCCCCAGCATTTT.

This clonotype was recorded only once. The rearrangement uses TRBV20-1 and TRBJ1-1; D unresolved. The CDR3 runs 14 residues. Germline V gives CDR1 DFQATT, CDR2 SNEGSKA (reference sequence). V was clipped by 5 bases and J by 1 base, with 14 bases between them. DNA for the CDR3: TGCAGTGCTCCGGACCCGGCGGGGAACACTGAAGCTTTCTTT. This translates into CSAPDPAGNTEAFF.

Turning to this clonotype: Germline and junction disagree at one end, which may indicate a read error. CDR3 DNA: TGCAGCGCTAGCGGGACTAGTGCCTACAATGAGCAGTACTTC. Amino acid sequence: CSASGTSAYNEQYF. The genes are TRBV20-1 and TRBJ2-7; the match to TRBD2 covers 9 bases. Germline-derived CDR1 and CDR2 are DFQATT and SNEGSKA (reference sequence). The CDR3 contains 14 residues.

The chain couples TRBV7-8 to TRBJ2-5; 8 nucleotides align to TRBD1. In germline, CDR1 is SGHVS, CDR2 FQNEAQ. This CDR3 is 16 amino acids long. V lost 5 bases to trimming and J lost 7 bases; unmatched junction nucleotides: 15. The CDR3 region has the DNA TGTGCCAGCAGCCTAGGGATGCAGGGGGCTTCTGGGACCCAGTACTTC. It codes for CASSLGMQGASGTQYF.

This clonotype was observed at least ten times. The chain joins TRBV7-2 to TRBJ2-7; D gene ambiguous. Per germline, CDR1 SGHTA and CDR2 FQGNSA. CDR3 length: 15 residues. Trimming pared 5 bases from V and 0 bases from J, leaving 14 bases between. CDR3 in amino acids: CASSPWTDFSYEQYF. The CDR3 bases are TGTGCCAGCAGCCCATGGACGGATTTCTCCTACGAGCAGTACTTC.

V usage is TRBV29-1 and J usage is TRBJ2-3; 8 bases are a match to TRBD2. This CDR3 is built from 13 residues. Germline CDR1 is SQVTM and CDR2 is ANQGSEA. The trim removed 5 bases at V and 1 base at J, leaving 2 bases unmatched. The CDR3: CSVFSGGTDTQYF. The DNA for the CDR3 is TGCAGCGTTTTTAGCGGGGGCACAGATACGCAGTATTTT.

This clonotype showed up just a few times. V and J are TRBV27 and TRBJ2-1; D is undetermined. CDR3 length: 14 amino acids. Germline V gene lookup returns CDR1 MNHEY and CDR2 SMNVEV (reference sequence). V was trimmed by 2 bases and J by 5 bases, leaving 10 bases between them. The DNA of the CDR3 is TGTGCCAGCAGTTTACTCGGCCCGGACAATGAGCAGTTCTTC. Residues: CASSLLGPDNEQFF.

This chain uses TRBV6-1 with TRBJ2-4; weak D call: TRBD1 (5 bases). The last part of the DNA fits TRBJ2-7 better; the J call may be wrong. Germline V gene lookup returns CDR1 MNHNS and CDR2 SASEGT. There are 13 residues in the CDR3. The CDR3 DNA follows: TGTGCCAACAGAGGCAGGGCAAAGTACGAGCAGTACTTC. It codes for CANRGRAKYEQYF.

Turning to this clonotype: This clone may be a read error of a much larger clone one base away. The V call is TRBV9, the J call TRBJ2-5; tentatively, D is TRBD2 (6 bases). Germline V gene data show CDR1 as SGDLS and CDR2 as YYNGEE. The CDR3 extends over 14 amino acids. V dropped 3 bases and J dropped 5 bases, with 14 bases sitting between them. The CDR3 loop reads CASSARGGSETQYF. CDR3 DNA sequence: TGTGCCAGCAGCGCCAGAGGAGGGAGCGAGACCCAGTACTTC.

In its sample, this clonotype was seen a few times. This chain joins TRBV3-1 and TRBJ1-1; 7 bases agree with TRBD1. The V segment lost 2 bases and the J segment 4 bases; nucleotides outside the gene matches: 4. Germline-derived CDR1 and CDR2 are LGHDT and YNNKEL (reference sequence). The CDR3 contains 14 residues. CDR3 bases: TGTGCCAGCAGCCAACTGACAGGGACCACTGAAGCTTTCTTT. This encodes CASSQLTGTTEAFF.

In nucleotides, the CDR3 is TGTGCCAGCAGACGGACAGGGAGTAATTCACCCCTCCACTTT. Translation: CASRRTGSNSPLHF. The chain couples TRBV11-1 to TRBJ1-6; TRBD1 matches at 8 bases. J gave up 6 bases and V 6 bases, and 4 bases lay outside the gene matches. The CDR3 contains 14 residues. Per germline, CDR1 SGHAT and CDR2 FQDESV (reference sequence).